This T cell receptor (beta chain) was obtained from a study of T cell repertoires in cytomegalovirus infection. Study details: Public TCR beta signatures provided an indication of both CMV infection and a matching HLA type. Findings and limits, study-wide: In two of eight donors, the top clonotype was HLA-C-restricted CMV-specific. Summed frequency of public TCR beta families distinguished CMV carriers with the relevant HLA.

TCRdb itself ran the reads through MiXCR, one entry per CDR3 protein. The sample lists about 120,000 distinct CDR3 sequences; about 9.4% were seen once. On this clonotype: The antigen remains unidentified.

This clonotype originated in a human donor in good health (CMV status not recorded). Some clones in this sample may be carry-over from other donors' samples. Material: PBMCs, sequenced either directly or after in vitro stimulation (not recorded which).

Here the CDR3 reads CASSPGVVGFEGLANEQFF. The CDR3 DNA reads as TGTGCCAGTAGTCCCGGCGTAGTGGGATTCGAGGGACTAGCAAATGAGCAGTTCTTC. The genes are TRBV19 and TRBJ2-1; 9 bases match TRBD2. V gave up 5 bases and J gave up 7 bases; unmatched junction bases: 21. The CDR3 is made up of 19 amino acids. CDR1 is LNHDA and CDR2 is SQIVND in the germline V gene (reference sequence). Looking up the rest from reference TRBV19 and TRBJ2-1 gives the full variable domain: DGGITQSPKYLFRKEGQNVTLSCEQNLNHDAMYWYRQDPGQGLRLIYYSQIVNDFQKGDIAEGYSVSREKKESFPLTVTSAQKNPTAFYLCASSPGVVGFEGLANEQFFGPGTRLTVL.